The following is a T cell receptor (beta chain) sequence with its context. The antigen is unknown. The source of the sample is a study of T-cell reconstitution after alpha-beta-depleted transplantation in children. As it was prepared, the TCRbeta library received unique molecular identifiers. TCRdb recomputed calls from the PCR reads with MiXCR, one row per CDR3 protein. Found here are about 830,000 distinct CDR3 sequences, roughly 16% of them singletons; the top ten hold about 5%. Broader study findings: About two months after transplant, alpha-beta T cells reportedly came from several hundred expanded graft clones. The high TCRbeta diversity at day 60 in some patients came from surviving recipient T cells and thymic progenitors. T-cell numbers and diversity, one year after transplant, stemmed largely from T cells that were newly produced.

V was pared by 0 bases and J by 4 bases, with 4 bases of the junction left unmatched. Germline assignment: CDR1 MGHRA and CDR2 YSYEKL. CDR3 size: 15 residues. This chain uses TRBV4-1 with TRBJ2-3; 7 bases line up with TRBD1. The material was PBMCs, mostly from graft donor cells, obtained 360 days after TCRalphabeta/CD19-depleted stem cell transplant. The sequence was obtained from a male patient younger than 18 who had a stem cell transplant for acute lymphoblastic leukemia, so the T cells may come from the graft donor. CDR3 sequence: CASSQDLGGPDTQYF. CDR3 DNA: TGCGCCAGCAGCCAAGATCTAGGGGGCCCAGATACGCAGTATTTT.